One and the same sample provided the 25 T cell receptor beta chains below, sequenced in a study of graft-versus-host responses after intestinal transplantation. The repertoire was sequenced with immunoSEQ multiplex PCR; TCRdb's copy has only in-frame clones and lacks some. The sample lists just under 55,000 clones; 91% were seen once. Source: PBMCs, taken 650 to 670 days after intestinal transplant. All receptors derive from a human patient who received an intestinal transplant, so some T cells may come from the graft donor.

The chain employs TRBV4-1 and TRBJ2-2, with 8 bases fitting TRBD2. V shed 3 bases, J shed 2 bases, and the junction held 5 bases outside the gene matches. This CDR3 spans 16 amino acids. Looked up from germline, CDR1 is MGHRA and CDR2 is YSYEKL. The chain's CDR3 is CASSQVAGSNTGELFF. Written as DNA, the CDR3 is TGCGCCAGCAGCCAGGTAGCGGGGTCTAACACCGGGGAGCTGTTTTTT.

This chain uses TRBV5-5 with TRBJ2-7; unclear D gene. The CDR3 covers 13 residues. Between the trimmed V and J ends, which lost 1 base and 2 bases, there was a span of 7 bases. Germline V gives CDR1 SGHKS, CDR2 YYEKEE (reference sequence). CDR3 nucleotide sequence: TGTGCCAGCAGCTTGTCGAAAACCTACGAGCAGTACTTC. It translates to CASSLSKTYEQYF.

The J gene is TRBJ2-3, the V gene TRBV9; 8 bases are a match to TRBD2. Germline CDR1 is SGDLS and CDR2 is YYNGEE. The CDR3 runs 14 residues. The V gene end was trimmed by 5 bases and the J gene end by 1 base; junction bases not matched to a gene: 3. In DNA, the CDR3 is TGTGCCAGCAGTACTAGCGGAGGCACAGATACGCAGTATTTT. Its protein product is CASSTSGGTDTQYF.

The chain combines TRBV5-8 with TRBJ1-6, with D unresolved. The CDR3 loop spans 17 amino acids. Germline V CDR1 and CDR2: SGHTS, YDEGEE. V was pared by 3 bases and J by 0 bases, with 13 bases between. The CDR3 DNA reads TGTGCCAGCAGCTCCCGGACGGTCAGCTCCTATAATTCACCCCTCCACTTT. This translates into CASSSRTVSSYNSPLHF.

J is TRBJ2-3 and V is TRBV5-1; 9 nucleotides line up with TRBD2. Germline lookup yields CDR1 SGHRS and CDR2 YFSETQ. V lost 0 bases to trimming and J lost 6 bases; unmatched junction nucleotides: 8. The CDR3 consists of 16 residues. CDR3 residues: CASSLGRGGPTDTQYF. CDR3 bases: TGCGCCAGCAGCTTGGGGCGGGGGGGCCCAACGGATACGCAGTATTTT.

This clone appeared once. The rearrangement uses TRBV6-5 and TRBJ2-1; 10 positions agree with TRBD2. There are 15 residues in the CDR3. Trimming took 6 bases from V and 4 from J; bases not matched to a gene: 6. Per the germline V gene, CDR1 is MNHEY and CDR2 is SVGAGI. CDR3: CASSPSGGAYNEQFF. The CDR3 region has the DNA TGTGCCAGCAGCCCAAGCGGGGGGGCTTACAATGAGCAGTTCTTC.

The chain employs TRBV12-5 and TRBJ2-7; D not resolved. Between the trimmed V and J ends, which lost 0 bases and 1 base, there was a span of 10 bases. Germline V gene data show CDR1 as LGHNT and CDR2 as FRNRAP. The CDR3 is 15 residues long. CDR3 region: CASGLVGSSSYEQYF. The CDR3 DNA follows: TGTGCTAGTGGTTTGGTAGGTTCGAGTTCCTACGAGCAGTACTTC. Full variable domain (rest looked up from reference TRBV12-5 and TRBJ2-7): DARVTQTPRHKVTEMGQEVTMRCQPILGHNTVFWYRQTMMQGLELLAYFRNRAPLDDSGMPKDRFSAEMPDATLATLKIQPSEPRDSAVYFCASGLVGSSSYEQYFGPGTRLTVT.

The sample holds a few counts of this clone. Other nucleotide sequences in the sample specify the same CDR3. V and J are TRBV7-2 and TRBJ1-2; no clear D gene. Germline CDR1 SGHTA, CDR2 FQGNSA. V shed 1 base and J shed 1 base, with 4 bases lying between them. CDR3 size: 13 residues. CDR3 DNA sequence: TGTGCCAGCAGCTTAGATGGTAACTATGGCTACACCTTC. Residues: CASSLDGNYGYTF.

The chain employs TRBV5-6 and TRBJ1-3; a weak D match, TRBD1 (5 bases). Germline CDR1 reads SGHDT; CDR2 reads YYEEEE. The CDR3 spans 16 residues. V was pared by 5 bases and J by 3 bases, with 18 bases between. CDR3 DNA: TGTGCCAGCAGTTCTTATACGGGGCAAGGTGGAAACACCATATATTTT. The encoded protein is CASSSYTGQGGNTIYF.

The chain recombines TRBV1 with TRBJ2-2; the table names TRBD2, a call not compared with the DNA. TRBV1 is an annotated pseudogene. The CDR3 contains 20 residues. CDR3 in DNA: TGCACCAGCAGCCACAACCCCCCGGGACTAGCGGGGGGGCGAGCCGGGGAGCTGTTTTTT. Its translation: CTSSHNPPGLAGGRAGELFF.

The rearrangement joins TRBV7-9 to TRBJ1-4; 9 nucleotides match TRBD1. V shed 5 bases, J shed 4 bases, and the junction held 8 bases outside the gene matches. From germline, CDR1 is SEHNR and CDR2 FQNEAQ (reference sequence). The CDR3 is 16 residues long. CDR3 residues: CASSPGQGHLNEKLFF. The CDR3 region has the DNA TGTGCCAGCAGCCCGGGACAGGGTCATCTTAATGAAAAACTGTTTTTT.

This rearrangement joins TRBV19 to TRBJ1-3; D call uncertain. The CDR3 covers 16 residues. CDR1 is LNHDA, CDR2 SQIVND, per germline (reference sequence). V was shortened by 5 bases and J by 3 bases, with 17 bases between the two germline ends. CDR3 nucleotide sequence: TGTGCCAGTAGTGCCAGACACGACACATATGGAAACACCATATATTTT. Encoded protein: CASSARHDTYGNTIYF. The full variable domain, with the rest looked up from reference TRBV19 and TRBJ1-3, is DGGITQSPKYLFRKEGQNVTLSCEQNLNHDAMYWYRQDPGQGLRLIYYSQIVNDFQKGDIAEGYSVSREKKESFPLTVTSAQKNPTAFYLCASSARHDTYGNTIYFGEGSWLTVV.

The J gene is TRBJ2-2, the V gene TRBV9, with D unclear. Trimming took off 1 base at V and 1 base at J, with 11 bases between the two ends. Per the germline V gene, CDR1 is SGDLS and CDR2 is YYNGEE. The CDR3 sequence is 16 residues long. The CDR3 DNA sequence: TGTGCCAGCAGCGTACGGACGGCCCAGAACACCGGGGAGCTGTTTTTT. Residues: CASSVRTAQNTGELFF.

The rearrangement joins TRBV18 to TRBJ2-5; TRBD2 aligns across 11 bases. The J call could be wrong; TRBJ2-7 is a better fit for the DNA end. CDR3 length: 14 residues. Germline V gives CDR1 KGHSH, CDR2 LQKENI. In DNA, the CDR3 is TGTGCCAGCTCGCCCGGACTAGCGGGCTACGAGCAGTACTTC. Protein: CASSPGLAGYEQYF.

J is TRBJ2-1 and V is TRBV19; D call uncertain. Germline lookup yields CDR1 LNHDA and CDR2 SQIVND (reference sequence). This CDR3 is built from 12 residues. The germline V and J ends were trimmed by 3 bases and 7 bases, with 7 bases remaining between them. The CDR3 DNA is TGTGCCAGTAGTATTCGGATGAATGAGCAGTTCTTC. Its protein is CASSIRMNEQFF.

The rearrangement uses TRBV1 and TRBJ2-2; TRBD2 is the table's D call and was not checked against the DNA. TRBV1 represents a pseudogene. The CDR3 totals 19 residues. The chain's CDR3 is CTSSPEASGGGCYTGELFF. CDR3 DNA sequence: TGCACCAGCAGCCCCGAGGCCAGCGGGGGGGGGTGTTACACCGGGGAGCTGTTTTTT.

This sequence joins TRBV6-5 and TRBJ1-5; D is unresolved. V lost 0 bases and J 7 bases, leaving 10 bases between the germline ends. Germline V gives CDR1 MNHEY, CDR2 SVGAGI. This CDR3 spans 14 amino acids. This CDR3 is CASSYSGWEQPQHF. As DNA, the CDR3 is TGTGCCAGCAGTTACTCTGGGTGGGAACAGCCCCAGCATTTT.

The V and J genes are TRBV7-3 and TRBJ2-7; D unresolved. Germline CDR1 is SGHTA and CDR2 is FQGTGA. The CDR3 covers 12 residues. Trimming removed 3 bases from V and 6 bases from J, with 9 bases in between. The CDR3 sequence: CASSLMRPEQYF. The CDR3 DNA is TGTGCCAGCAGCTTGATGCGGCCCGAGCAGTACTTC.

V and J are TRBV27 and TRBJ1-5, with a weak D call TRBD1 (5 bases). Per germline, CDR1 MNHEY and CDR2 SMNVEV (reference sequence). With 6 bases removed from V and 0 bases from J, the gap between germline ends came to 18 bases. CDR3 length equals 17 residues. The DNA for the CDR3 is TGTGCCAGCAGCCAAAGAGGGACGTCTAATAGCAATCAGCCCCAGCATTTT. Translation gives CASSQRGTSNSNQPQHF.

The chain is built from TRBV29-1 and TRBJ1-4, with D perhaps TRBD1 (5 bases). CDR3 length equals 15 residues. Germline-derived CDR1 and CDR2 are SQVTM and ANQGSEA. Trimming shortened V by 6 bases and J by 6 bases, and 20 bases separated the two germline ends. DNA of the CDR3: TGCAGCGTCTACGCGAGGCAGGGACCCTATGAAAAACTGTTTTTT. Translating gives CSVYARQGPYEKLFF.

This clone was detected once. The chain carries TRBV5-1 and TRBJ2-2; possibly TRBD2 for D (6 bases). V was clipped by 2 bases and J by 5 bases, with 10 bases between them. Germline V gene data show CDR1 as SGHRS and CDR2 as YFSETQ. CDR3 size: 14 residues. CDR3 loop: CASSFGGGTGELFF. CDR3 nucleotide sequence: TGCGCCAGCAGCTTCGGGGGAGGAACCGGGGAGCTGTTTTTT.

This clone was detected only a few times. The gene calls are TRBV13 and TRBJ1-3; D call uncertain. Trimming took 0 bases from V and 1 from J, leaving 7 bases between them. CDR1 is PRHDT and CDR2 is FYEKMQ in the germline V gene (reference sequence). This CDR3 has 15 amino acids. As DNA, the CDR3 is TGTGCCAGCAGCTTAGGCCAAGGGTCTGGAAACACCATATATTTT. Amino acid sequence: CASSLGQGSGNTIYF.

V gene TRBV29-1 combines with J gene TRBJ2-5; 7 bases are a match to TRBD1. V was pared by 1 base and J by 7 bases, with 9 bases of the junction left unmatched. The V gene's germline CDR1 is SQVTM and CDR2 ANQGSEA. This CDR3 spans 14 amino acids. CDR3 sequence: CSVEGGQGVVTQYF. The CDR3 DNA reads as TGCAGCGTTGAAGGGGGTCAGGGGGTAGTGACCCAGTACTTC.

The rearrangement links TRBV7-3 to TRBJ1-2; perhaps TRBD1 as D (5 bases). V lost 4 bases to trimming and J lost 5 bases, with 14 bases between them. The CDR3 is 14 amino acids. The V gene's germline CDR1 is SGHTA and CDR2 FQGTGA. The CDR3 here is CASSSSTDSYGYTF. Written as DNA, the CDR3 is TGTGCCAGCAGCTCATCCACTGACAGTTATGGCTACACCTTC.

The rearrangement links TRBV6-1 to TRBJ1-1; perhaps TRBD1 as D (5 bases). The V end lost 2 bases, the J end lost 10 bases, and 11 bases lay between the germline ends. The CDR3 runs 12 residues. Germline CDR1 MNHNS, CDR2 SASEGT. The CDR3 DNA reads TGTGCCAGCAGTGAAAGGGGAAGACTAGCTTTCTTT. Its translation: CASSERGRLAFF.